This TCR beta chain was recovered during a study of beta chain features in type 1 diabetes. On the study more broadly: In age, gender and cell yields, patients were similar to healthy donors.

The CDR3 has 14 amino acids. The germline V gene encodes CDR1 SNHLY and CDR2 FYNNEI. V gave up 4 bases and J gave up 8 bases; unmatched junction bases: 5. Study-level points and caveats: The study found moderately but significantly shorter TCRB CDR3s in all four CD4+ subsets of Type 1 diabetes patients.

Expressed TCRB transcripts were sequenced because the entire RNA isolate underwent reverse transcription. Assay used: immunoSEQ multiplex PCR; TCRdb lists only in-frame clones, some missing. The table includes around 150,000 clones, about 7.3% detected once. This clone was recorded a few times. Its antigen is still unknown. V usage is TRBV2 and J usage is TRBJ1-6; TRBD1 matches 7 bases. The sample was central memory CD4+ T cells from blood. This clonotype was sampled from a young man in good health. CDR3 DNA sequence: TGTGCCAGCAGTGTAAGGCAGGGGGATTCACCCCTCCACTTT. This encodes CASSVRQGDSPLHF.